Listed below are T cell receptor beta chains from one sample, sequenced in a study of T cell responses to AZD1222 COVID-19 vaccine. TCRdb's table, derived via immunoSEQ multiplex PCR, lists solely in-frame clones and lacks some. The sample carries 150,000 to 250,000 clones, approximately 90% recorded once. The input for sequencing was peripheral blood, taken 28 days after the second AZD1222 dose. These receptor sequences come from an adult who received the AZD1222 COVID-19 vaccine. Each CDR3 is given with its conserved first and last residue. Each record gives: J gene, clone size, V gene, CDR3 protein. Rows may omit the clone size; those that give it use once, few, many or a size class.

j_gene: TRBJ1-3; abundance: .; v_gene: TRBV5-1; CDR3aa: CASSPTGNPGNTIYF
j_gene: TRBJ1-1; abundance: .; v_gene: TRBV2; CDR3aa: CASKRQVSNTEAFF
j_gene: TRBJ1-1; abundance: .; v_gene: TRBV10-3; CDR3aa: CAISVGVGDTEAFF
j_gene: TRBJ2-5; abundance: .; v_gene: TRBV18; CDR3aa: CASSPVAGETQYF
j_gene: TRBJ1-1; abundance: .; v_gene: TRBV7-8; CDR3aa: CASSFRGPTEAFF
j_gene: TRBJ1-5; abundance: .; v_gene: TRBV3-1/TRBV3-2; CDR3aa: CASSPRQGGQPQHF
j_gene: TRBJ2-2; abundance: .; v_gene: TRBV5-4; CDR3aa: CASSRDRGRTGELFF
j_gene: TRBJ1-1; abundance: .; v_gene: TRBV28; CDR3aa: CASSLYGNTEAFF
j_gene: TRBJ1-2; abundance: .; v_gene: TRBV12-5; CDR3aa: CASVGYGGYGYTF
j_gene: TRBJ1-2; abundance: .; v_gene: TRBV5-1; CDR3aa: CASSFQGLDYGYTF
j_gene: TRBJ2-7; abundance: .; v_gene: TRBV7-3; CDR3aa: CASSPQGGGGSSYEQYF
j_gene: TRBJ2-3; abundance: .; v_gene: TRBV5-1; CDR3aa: CASSKGLAGTDTQYF
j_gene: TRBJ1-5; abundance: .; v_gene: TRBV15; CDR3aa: CATSRQSGVNQPQHF
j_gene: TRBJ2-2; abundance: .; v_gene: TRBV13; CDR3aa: CASSSSVDTGELFF
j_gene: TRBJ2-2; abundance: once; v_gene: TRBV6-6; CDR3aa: CASSPLAQTNTGELFF
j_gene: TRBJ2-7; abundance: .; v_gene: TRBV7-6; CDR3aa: CASSLGVGNPSYEQYF
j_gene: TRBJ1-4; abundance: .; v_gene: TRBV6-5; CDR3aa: CASSFDRGREKLFF
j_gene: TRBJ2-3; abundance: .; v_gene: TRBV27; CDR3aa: CASRGTRFVGDTQYF
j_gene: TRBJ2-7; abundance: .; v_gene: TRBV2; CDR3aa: CASTPGQGSYEQYF
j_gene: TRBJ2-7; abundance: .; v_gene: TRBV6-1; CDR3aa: CASSELQVAYEQYF
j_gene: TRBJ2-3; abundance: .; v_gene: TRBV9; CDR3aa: CASSRGGRDTDTQYF
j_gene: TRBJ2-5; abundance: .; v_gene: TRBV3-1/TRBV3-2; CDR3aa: CASSHRDISTQYF
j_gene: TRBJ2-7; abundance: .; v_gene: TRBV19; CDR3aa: CASSMLVGEQYF
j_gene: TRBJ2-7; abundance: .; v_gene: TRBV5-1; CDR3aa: CASSESILGYEQYF
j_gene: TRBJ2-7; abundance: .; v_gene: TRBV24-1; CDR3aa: CATSEGAGAYEQYF
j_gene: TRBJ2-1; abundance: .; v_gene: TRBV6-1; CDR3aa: CASSTLSLSYNEQFF
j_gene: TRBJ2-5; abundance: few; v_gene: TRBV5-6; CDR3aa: CASSLVGREVETQYF
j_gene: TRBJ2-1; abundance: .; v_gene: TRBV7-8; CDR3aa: CASSLLLAEYNEQFF
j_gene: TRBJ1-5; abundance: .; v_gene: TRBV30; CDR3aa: CAWSLAGTLANQPQHF
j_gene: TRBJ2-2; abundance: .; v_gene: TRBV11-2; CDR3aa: CASSPTDRGHTGELFF
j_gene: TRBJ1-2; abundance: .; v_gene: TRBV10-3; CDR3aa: CAVTGGGGYTF
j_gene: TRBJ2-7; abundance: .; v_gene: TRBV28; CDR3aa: CASSPPHPAIPYEQYF
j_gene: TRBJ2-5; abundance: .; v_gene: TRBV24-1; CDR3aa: CATSDFGYQETQYF
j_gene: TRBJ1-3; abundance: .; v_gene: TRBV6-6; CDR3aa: CASSSSGIAGNTIYF
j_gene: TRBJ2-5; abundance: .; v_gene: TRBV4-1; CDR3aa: CASSQVRETQYF
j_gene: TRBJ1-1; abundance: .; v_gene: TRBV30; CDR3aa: CAWRRDFFGTEAFF
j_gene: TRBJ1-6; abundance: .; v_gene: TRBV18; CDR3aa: CASSPTTTGDNSPLHF
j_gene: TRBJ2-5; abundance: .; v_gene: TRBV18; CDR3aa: CASSRYRGQETQYF
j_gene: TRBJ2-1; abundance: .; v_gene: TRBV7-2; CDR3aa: CASSNKPSSYNEQFF
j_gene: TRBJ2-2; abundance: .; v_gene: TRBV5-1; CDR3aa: CASSLVAGASGELFF
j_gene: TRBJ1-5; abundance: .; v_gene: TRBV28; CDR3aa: CASKRVLQPQHF
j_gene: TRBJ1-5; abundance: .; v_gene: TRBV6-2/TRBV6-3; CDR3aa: CASSTGTGWVPQHF
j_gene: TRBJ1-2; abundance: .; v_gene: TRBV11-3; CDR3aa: CASSLATWGGYTF
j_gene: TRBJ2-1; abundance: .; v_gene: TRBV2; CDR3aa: CASSGVGRGNEQFF
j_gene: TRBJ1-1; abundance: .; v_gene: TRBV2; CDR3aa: CASSWGNTEAFF
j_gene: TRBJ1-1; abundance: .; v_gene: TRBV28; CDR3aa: CAIIFRDREAFF